This TCR beta chain was documented in a study of T cells in Graves' hyperthyroidism and ophthalmopathy. From RNA transcripts, TCR beta CDR3 regions were amplified. Using the HTBI primer set, a first-round RT-PCR was run on the TCR CDR3. One entry per CDR3 protein results from TCRdb running MiXCR on the multiplex PCR reads. The table lists approximately 370,000 distinct CDR3 sequences, approximately 15% of them singletons. Details on this clonotype: Its target is not known.

V lost 4 bases to trimming and J lost 5 bases; unmatched junction nucleotides: 11. CDR3 length equals 15 residues. CDR1 and CDR2 from the germline V gene are SGHRS and YFSETQ. Across 18 months, stable Graves' hyperthyroidism was marked by no progression to ophthalmopathy. Study-level points and caveats: Ophthalmopathy, as predicted by the model, came a median approximately 6.5 months after the prediction. Ophthalmopathy and stable hyperthyroidism were separated by a 13 V-J model.

Sequenced: blood. V is TRBV5-1 and J is TRBJ1-1, with 7 bases identical to TRBD1. This TCR derives from a woman between 25 and 40 years old with Graves' hyperthyroidism. The CDR3 DNA follows: TGCGCCAGCAGCGGGGACAGTAGCCTTGGTACTGAAGCTTTCTTT. The encoded protein is CASSGDSSLGTEAFF. Full variable domain (remainder filled in from reference TRBV5-1 and TRBJ1-1): KAGVTQTPRYLIKTRGQQVTLSCSPISGHRSVSWYQQTPGQGLQFLFEYFSETQRNKGNFPGRFSGRQFSNSRSEMNVSTLELGDSALYLCASSGDSSLGTEAFFGQGTRLTVV.